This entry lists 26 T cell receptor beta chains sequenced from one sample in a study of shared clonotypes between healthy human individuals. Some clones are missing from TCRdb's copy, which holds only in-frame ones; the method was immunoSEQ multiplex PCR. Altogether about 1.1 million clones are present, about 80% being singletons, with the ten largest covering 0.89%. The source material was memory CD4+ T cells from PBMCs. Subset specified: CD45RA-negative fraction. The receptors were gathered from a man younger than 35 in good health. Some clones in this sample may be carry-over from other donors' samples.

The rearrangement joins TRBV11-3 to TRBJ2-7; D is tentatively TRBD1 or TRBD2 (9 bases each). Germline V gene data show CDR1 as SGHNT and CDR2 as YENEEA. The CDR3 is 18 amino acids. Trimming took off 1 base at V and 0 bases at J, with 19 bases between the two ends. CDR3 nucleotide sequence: TGTGCCAGCAGCTTAGGAGGCCTAGCGGGACAGGGCTCCTACGAGCAGTACTTC. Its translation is CASSLGGLAGQGSYEQYF.

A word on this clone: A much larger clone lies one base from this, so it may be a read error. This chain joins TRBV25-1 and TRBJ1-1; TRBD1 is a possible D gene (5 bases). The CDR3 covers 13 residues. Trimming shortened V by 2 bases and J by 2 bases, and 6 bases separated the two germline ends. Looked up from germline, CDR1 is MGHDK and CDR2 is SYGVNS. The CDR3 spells CASSEQGNTEAFF. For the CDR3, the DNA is TGTGCCAGCAGTGAACAGGGAAACACTGAAGCTTTCTTT.

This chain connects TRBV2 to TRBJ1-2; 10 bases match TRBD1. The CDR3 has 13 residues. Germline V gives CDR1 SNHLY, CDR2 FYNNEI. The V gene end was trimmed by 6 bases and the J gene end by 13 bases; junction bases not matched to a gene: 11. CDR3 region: CASRPRDRGRGTF. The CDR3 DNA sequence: TGTGCCAGCAGACCCCGGGACAGGGGCCGCGGCACCTTC. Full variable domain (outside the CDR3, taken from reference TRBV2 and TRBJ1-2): EPEVTQTPSHQVTQMGQEVILRCVPISNHLYFYWYRQILGQKVEFLVSFYNNEISEKSEIFDDQFSVERPDGSNFTLKIRSTKLEDSAMYFCASRPRDRGRGTFGSGTRLTVV.

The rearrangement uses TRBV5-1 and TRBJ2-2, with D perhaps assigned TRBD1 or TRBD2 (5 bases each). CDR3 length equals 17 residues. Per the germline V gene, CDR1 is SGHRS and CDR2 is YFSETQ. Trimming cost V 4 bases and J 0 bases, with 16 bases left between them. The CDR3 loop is CASSKEAWGTNTGELFF. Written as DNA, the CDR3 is TGCGCCAGCAGCAAGGAAGCTTGGGGGACGAACACCGGGGAGCTGTTTTTT.

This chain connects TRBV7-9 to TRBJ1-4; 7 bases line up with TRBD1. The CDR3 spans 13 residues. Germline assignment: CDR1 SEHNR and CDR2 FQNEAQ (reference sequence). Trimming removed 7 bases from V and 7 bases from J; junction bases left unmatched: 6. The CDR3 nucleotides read TGTGCCAGCAAAAAGGGGGCGCGTGAAAAACTGTTTTTT. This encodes CASKKGAREKLFF.

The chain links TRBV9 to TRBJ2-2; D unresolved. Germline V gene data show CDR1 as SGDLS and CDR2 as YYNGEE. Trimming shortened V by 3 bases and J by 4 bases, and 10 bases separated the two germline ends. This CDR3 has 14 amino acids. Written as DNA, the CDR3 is TGTGCCAGCAGCGCGCGGACCGTCACCGGGGAGCTGTTTTTT. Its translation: CASSARTVTGELFF.

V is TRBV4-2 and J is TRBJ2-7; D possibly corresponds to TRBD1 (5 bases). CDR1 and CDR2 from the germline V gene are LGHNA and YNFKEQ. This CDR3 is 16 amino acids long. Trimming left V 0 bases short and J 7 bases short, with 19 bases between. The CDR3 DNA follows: TGTGCCAGCAGCCAAGATGGGGCACCCGAGCTAGAAGAGCAGTACTTC. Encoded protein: CASSQDGAPELEEQYF.

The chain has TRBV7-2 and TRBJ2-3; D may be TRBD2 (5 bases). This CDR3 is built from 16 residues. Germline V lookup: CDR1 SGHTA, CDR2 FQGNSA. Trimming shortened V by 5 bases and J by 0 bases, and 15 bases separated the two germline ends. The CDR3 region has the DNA TGTGCCAGCAGCGCTTCAGCGGTAACTAGCACAGATACGCAGTATTTT. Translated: CASSASAVTSTDTQYF.

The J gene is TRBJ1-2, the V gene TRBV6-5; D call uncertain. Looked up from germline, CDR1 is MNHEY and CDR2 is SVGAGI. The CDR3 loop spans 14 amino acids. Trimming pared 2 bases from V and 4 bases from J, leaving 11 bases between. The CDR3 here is CASSYRARSYGYTF. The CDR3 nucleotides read TGTGCCAGCAGTTACCGGGCCCGATCCTATGGCTACACCTTC.

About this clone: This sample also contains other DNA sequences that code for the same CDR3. As DNA, the CDR3 is TGCGCCAGCAGCCAAGAGAGACTAGCGGCCGGGGAGCTGTTTTTT. This codes for CASSQERLAAGELFF. The V call is TRBV4-1, the J call TRBJ2-2, with 9 bases aligning to TRBD2. The CDR3 covers 15 residues. The germline gives CDR1 MGHRA, CDR2 YSYEKL. With 0 bases clipped from V and 6 bases from J, the junction kept 2 bases outside the gene matches.

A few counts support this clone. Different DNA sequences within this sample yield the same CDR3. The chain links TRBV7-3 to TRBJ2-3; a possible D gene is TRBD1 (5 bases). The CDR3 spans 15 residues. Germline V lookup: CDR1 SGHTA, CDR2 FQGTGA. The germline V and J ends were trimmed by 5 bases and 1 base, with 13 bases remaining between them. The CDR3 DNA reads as TGTGCCAGCAGCCCGCAGGGTAGGGGCACAGATACGCAGTATTTT. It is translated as CASSPQGRGTDTQYF.

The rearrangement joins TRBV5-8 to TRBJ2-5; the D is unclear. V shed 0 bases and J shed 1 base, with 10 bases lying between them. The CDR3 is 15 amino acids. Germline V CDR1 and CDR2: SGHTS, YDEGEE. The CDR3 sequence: CASSLGADTQETQYF. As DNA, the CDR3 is TGTGCCAGCAGCTTGGGTGCAGACACCCAAGAGACCCAGTACTTC.

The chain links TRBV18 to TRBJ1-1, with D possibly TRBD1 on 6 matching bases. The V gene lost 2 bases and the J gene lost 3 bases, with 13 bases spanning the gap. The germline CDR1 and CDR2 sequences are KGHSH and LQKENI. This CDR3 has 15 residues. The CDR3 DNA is TGTGCCAGCTCACCAAACAGGGCGAGGGACACTGAAGCTTTCTTT. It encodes CASSPNRARDTEAFF.

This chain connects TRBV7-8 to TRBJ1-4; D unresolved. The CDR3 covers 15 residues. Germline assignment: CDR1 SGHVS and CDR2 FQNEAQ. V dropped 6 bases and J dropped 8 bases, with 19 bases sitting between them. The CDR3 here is CASRIEGITREKLFF. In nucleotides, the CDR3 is TGTGCCAGCAGGATAGAAGGGATCACTAGGGAAAAACTGTTTTTT.

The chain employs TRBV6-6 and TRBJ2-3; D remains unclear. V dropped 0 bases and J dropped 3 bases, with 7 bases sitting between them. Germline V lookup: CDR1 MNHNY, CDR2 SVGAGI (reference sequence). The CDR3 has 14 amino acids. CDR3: CASSYSQTTDTQYF. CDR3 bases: TGTGCCAGCAGTTACTCCCAGACTACAGATACGCAGTATTTT.

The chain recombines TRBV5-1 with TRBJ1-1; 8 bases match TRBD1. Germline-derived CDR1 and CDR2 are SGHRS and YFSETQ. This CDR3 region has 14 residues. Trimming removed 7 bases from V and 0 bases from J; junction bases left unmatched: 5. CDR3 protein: CASYRGTMNTEAFF. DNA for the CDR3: TGCGCCAGCTACAGGGGGACGATGAACACTGAAGCTTTCTTT.

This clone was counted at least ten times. CDR3 bases: TGTGCCAGCATCCGAGTGGGGGGCGAGACCCAGTACTTC. Protein: CASIRVGGETQYF. The chain carries TRBV7-9 and TRBJ2-5, with D perhaps TRBD1 or TRBD2 (6 bases each). This CDR3 has 13 amino acids. The germline V gene encodes CDR1 SEHNR and CDR2 FQNEAQ (reference sequence). V lost 7 bases and J lost 5, with 14 bases in between.

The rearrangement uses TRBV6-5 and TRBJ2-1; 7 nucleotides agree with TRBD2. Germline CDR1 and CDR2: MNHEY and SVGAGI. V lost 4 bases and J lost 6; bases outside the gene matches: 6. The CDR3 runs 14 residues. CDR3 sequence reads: CASSSWTSRNEQFF. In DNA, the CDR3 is TGTGCCAGCAGTTCCTGGACTAGTCGCAATGAGCAGTTCTTC.

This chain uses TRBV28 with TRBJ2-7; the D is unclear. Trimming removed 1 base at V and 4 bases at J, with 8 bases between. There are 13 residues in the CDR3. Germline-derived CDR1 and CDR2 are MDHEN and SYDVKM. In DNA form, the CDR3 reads TGTGCCAGCAGTTTATTGGGCGGATACGAGCAGTACTTC. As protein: CASSLLGGYEQYF.

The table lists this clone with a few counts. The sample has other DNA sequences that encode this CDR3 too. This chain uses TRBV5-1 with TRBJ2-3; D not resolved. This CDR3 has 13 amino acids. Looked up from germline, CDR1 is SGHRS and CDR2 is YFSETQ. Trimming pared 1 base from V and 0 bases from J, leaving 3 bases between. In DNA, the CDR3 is TGCGCCAGCAGCTTGACTAGCACAGATACGCAGTATTTT. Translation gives CASSLTSTDTQYF.

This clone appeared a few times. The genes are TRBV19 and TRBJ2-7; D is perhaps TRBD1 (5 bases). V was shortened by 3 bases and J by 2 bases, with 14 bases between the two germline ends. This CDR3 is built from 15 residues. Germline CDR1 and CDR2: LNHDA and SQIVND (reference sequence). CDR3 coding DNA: TGTGCCAGTAGTATCTCCGCGACAGCGACCTACGAGCAGTACTTC. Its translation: CASSISATATYEQYF.

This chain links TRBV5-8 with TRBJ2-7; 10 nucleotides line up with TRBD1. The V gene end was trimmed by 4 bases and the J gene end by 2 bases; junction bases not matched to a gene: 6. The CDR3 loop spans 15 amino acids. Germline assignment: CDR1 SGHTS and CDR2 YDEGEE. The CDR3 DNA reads TGTGCCAGCAGCAGGGGACAGGGGATCACCTACGAGCAGTACTTC. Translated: CASSRGQGITYEQYF.

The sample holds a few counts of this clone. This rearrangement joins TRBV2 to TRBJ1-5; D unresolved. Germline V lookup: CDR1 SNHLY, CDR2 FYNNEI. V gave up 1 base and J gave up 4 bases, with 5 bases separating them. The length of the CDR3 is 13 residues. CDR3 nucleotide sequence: TGTGCCAGCAGTGAAGGGACGAATCAGCCCCAGCATTTT. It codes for CASSEGTNQPQHF.

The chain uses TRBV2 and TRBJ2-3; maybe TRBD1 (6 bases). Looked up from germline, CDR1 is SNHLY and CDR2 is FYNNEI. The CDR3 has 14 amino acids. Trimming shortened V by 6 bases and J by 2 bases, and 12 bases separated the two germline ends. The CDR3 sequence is CASRDRQVTDTQYF. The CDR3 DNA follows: TGTGCCAGCAGGGACCGACAGGTCACAGATACGCAGTATTTT.

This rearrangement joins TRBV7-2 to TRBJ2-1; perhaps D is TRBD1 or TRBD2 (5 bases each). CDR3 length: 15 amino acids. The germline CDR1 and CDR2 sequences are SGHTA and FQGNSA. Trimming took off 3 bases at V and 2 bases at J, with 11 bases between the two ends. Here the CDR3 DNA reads TGTGCCAGCAGCTTCCGGGACGGGGCCTACAATGAGCAGTTCTTC. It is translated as CASSFRDGAYNEQFF.

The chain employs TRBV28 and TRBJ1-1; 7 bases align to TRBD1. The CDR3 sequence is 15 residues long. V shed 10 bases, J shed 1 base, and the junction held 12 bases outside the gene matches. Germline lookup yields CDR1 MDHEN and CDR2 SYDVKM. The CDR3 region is CAIHGTGVGNTEAFF. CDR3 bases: TGTGCCATCCATGGAACAGGGGTCGGGAACACTGAAGCTTTCTTT.